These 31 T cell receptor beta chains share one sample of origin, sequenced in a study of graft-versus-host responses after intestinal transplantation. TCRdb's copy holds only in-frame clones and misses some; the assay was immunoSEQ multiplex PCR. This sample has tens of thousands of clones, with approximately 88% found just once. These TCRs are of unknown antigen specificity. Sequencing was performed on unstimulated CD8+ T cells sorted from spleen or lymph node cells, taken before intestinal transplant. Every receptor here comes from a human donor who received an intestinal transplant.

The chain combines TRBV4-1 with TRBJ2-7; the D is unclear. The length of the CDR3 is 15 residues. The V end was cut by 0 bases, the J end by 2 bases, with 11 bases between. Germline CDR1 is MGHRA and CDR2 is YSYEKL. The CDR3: CASSQDSAGTYEQYF. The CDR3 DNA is TGCGCCAGCAGCCAAGATTCAGCAGGAACCTACGAGCAGTACTTC.

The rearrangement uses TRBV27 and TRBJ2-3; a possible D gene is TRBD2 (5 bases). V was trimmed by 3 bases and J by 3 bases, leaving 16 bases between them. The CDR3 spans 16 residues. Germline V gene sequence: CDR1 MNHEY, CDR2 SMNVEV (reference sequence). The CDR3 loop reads CASSLRTQAPTDTQYF. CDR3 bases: TGTGCCAGCAGTTTGAGGACTCAAGCCCCGACAGATACGCAGTATTTT.

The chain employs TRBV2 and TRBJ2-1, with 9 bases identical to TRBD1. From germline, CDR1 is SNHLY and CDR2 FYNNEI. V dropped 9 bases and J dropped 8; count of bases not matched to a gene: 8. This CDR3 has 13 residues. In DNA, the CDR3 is TGTGCCAGTATTGGGACAGGGTCCGATGAGCAGTTCTTC. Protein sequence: CASIGTGSDEQFF. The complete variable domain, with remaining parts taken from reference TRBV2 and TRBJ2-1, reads EPEVTQTPSHQVTQMGQEVILRCVPISNHLYFYWYRQILGQKVEFLVSFYNNEISEKSEIFDDQFSVERPDGSNFTLKIRSTKLEDSAMYFCASIGTGSDEQFFGPGTRLTVL.

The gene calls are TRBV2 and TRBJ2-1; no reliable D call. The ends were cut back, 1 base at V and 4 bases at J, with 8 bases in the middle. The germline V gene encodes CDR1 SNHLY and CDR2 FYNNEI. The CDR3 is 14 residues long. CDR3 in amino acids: CASSEGRRYNEQFF. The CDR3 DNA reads TGTGCCAGCAGTGAAGGGCGCAGGTACAATGAGCAGTTCTTC.

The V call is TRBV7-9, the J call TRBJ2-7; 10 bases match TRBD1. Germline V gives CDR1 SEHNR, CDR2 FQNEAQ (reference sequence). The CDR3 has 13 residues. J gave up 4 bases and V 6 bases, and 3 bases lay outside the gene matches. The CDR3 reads CASRPGQGYEQYF. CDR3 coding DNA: TGTGCCAGCAGACCGGGACAGGGGTACGAGCAGTACTTC.

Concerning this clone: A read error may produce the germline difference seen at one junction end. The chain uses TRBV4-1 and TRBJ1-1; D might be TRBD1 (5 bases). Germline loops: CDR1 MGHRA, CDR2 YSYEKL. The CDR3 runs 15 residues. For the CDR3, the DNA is TGCGCCAGCAGCCAAGATCGCGGGGCGGGTACTGAAGCTTCCTTT. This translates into CASSQDRGAGTEASF.

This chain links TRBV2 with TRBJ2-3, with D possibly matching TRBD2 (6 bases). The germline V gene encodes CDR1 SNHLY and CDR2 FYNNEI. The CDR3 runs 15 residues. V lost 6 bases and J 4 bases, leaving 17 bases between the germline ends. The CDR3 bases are TGTGCCAGCAGGAGGGTACGGGGGAGGTCAGATACGCAGTATTTT. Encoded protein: CASRRVRGRSDTQYF.

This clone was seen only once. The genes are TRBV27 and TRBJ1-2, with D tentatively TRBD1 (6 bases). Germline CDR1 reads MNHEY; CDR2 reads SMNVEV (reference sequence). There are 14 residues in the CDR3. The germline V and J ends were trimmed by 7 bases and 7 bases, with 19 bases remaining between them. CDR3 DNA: TGTGCCAGCATGTCACAGGGTCCCAGGGGTGGCTACACCTTC. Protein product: CASMSQGPRGGYTF.

The CDR3, as DNA: TGTGCCATCAGTGAGAGGGACTTTCCCGGGGAGCTGTTTTTT. Protein sequence: CAISERDFPGELFF. This chain uses TRBV10-3 with TRBJ2-2; tentative D call: TRBD2 (6 bases). V lost 2 bases, J lost 6 bases, and 10 bases lay in between. Germline V gives CDR1 ENHRY, CDR2 SYGVKD. The CDR3 totals 14 residues.

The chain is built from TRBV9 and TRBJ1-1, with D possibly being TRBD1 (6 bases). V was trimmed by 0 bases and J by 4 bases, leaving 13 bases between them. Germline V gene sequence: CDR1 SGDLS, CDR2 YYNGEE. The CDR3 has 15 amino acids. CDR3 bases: TGTGCCAGCAGCGTAGAGGCAGGGGCTTTCACTGAAGCTTTCTTT. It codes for CASSVEAGAFTEAFF.

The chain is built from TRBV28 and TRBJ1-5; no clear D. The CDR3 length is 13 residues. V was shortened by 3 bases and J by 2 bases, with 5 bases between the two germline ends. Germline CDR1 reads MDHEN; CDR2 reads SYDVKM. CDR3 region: CASSFPGNQPQHF. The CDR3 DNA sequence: TGTGCCAGCAGTTTTCCAGGCAATCAGCCCCAGCATTTT. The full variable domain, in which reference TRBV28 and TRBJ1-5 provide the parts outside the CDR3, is DVKVTQSSRYLVKRTGEKVFLECVQDMDHENMFWYRQDPGLGLRLIYFSYDVKMKEKGDIPEGYSVSREKKERFSLILESASTNQTSMYLCASSFPGNQPQHFGDGTRLSIL.

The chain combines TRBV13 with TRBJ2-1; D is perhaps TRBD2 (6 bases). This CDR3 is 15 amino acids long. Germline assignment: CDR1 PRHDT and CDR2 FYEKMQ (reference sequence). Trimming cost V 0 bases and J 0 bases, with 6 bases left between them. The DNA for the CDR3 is TGTGCCAGCAGCTTAGGCGGGAGCTCCTACAATGAGCAGTTCTTC. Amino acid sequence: CASSLGGSSYNEQFF.

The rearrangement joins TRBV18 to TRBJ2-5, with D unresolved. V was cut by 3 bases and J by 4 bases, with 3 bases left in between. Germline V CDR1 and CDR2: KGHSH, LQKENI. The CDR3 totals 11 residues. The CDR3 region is CASSPRETQYF. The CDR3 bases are TGTGCCAGCTCACCGCGAGAGACCCAGTACTTC.

The CDR3 region is CASSPETGGPGADTQYF. CDR3 nucleotides: TGTGCCAGCAGCCCGGAGACAGGGGGTCCGGGAGCAGATACGCAGTATTTT. The rearrangement uses TRBV7-6 and TRBJ2-3; 9 bases fit TRBD1. The CDR3 extends over 17 amino acids. Germline V CDR1 and CDR2: SGHVS, FNYEAQ. V gave up 5 bases and J gave up 4 bases; unmatched junction bases: 13.

This CDR3 is CASSRDRHSYNEQFF. The CDR3 DNA sequence: TGTGCCAGCAGTAGGGACAGACACTCCTACAATGAGCAGTTCTTC. This rearrangement joins TRBV6-5 to TRBJ2-1, with 7 bases fitting TRBD1. The CDR3 is 15 amino acids. The V and J ends lost 5 bases and 0 bases, in that order; junction bases with no gene match: 4. Germline V gene lookup returns CDR1 MNHEY and CDR2 SVGAGI.

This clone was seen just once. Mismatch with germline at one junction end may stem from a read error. CDR3: CASSTRTRETQYF. The CDR3 region has the DNA TGTGCTAGCAGCACCCGGACTCGGGAGACCCAGTACTTC. This sequence joins TRBV7-7 and TRBJ2-5; D is possibly TRBD2 (5 bases). Germline V gene data show CDR1 as SSHAT and CDR2 as FNYEAQ (reference sequence). This CDR3 contains 13 residues.

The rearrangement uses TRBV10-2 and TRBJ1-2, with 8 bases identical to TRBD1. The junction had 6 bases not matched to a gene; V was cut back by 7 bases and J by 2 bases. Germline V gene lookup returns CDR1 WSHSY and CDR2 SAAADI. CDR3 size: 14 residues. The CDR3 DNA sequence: TGCGCCAGCACCATGACAGGGGTCAACTATGGCTACACCTTC. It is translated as CASTMTGVNYGYTF.

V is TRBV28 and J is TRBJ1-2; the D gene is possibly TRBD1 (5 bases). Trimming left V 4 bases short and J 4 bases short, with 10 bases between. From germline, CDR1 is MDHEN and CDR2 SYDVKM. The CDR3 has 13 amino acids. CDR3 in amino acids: CASSSQGGYGYTF. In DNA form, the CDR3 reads TGTGCCAGCAGTTCTCAGGGCGGCTATGGCTACACCTTC.

The CDR3 loop reads CASSFEGSGAMNTEAFF. The CDR3 bases are TGTGCCAGCAGTTTTGAGGGGTCAGGGGCTATGAACACTGAAGCTTTCTTT. The genes are TRBV28 and TRBJ1-1, with D perhaps TRBD1 (6 bases). V lost 3 bases to trimming and J lost 0 bases, with 17 bases between them. Germline V gene lookup returns CDR1 MDHEN and CDR2 SYDVKM. CDR3 size: 17 residues.

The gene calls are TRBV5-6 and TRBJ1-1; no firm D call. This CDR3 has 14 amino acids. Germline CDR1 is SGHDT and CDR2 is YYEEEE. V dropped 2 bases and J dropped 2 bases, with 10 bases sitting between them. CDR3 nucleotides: TGTGCCAGCAGCTTCTCTCCCGGTAACACTGAAGCTTTCTTT. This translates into CASSFSPGNTEAFF.

This CDR3 reads CASSLAGQPYEQYF. DNA of the CDR3: TGTGCCAGCAGCTTGGCCGGACAGCCCTACGAGCAGTACTTC. The gene calls are TRBV5-4 and TRBJ2-7, with TRBD1 as a possible D gene (6 bases). From germline, CDR1 is SGHNT and CDR2 YYREEE (reference sequence). Trimming took 0 bases from V and 2 from J, leaving 9 bases between them. The CDR3 spans 14 residues.

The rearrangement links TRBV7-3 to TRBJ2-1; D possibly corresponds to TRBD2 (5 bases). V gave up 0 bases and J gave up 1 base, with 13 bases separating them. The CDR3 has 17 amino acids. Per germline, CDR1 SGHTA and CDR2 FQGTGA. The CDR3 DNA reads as TGTGCCAGCAGCTTAACCCCCCGGGAAGGGTCCTACAATGAGCAGTTCTTC. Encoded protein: CASSLTPREGSYNEQFF.

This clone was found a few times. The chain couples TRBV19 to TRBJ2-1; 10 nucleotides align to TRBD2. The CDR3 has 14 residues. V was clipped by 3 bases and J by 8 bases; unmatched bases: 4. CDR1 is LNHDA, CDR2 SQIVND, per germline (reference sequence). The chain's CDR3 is CASSISSGRYEQFF. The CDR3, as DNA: TGTGCCAGTAGTATCTCTAGCGGGAGATATGAGCAGTTCTTC. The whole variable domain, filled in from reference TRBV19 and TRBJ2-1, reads DGGITQSPKYLFRKEGQNVTLSCEQNLNHDAMYWYRQDPGQGLRLIYYSQIVNDFQKGDIAEGYSVSREKKESFPLTVTSAQKNPTAFYLCASSISSGRYEQFFGPGTRLTVL.

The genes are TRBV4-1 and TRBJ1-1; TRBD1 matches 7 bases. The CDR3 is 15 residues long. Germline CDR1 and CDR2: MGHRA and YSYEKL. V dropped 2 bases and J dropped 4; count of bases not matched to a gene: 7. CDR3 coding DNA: TGCGCCAGCAGCCAACAGACAGGGTTAGGCACTGAAGCTTTCTTT. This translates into CASSQQTGLGTEAFF.

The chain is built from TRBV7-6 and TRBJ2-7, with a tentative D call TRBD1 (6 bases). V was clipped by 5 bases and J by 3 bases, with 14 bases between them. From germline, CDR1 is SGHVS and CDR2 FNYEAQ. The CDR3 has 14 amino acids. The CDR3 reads CASSQITGIYEQYF. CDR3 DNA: TGTGCCAGCAGCCAGATTACAGGGATCTACGAGCAGTACTTC.

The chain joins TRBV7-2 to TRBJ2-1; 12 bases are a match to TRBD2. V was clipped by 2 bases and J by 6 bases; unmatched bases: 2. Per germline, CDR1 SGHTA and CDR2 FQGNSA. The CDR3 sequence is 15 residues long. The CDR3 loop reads CASSLTSGGTNEQFF. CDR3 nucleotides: TGTGCCAGCAGCTTAACTAGCGGGGGGACCAATGAGCAGTTCTTC.

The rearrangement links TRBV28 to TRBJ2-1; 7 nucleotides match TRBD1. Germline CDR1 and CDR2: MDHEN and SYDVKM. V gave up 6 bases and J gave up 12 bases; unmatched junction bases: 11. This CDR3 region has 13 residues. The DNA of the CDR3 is TGTGCCAGCAGACGGACAGGACATGTTGGGCAGTTCTTC. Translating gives CASRRTGHVGQFF.

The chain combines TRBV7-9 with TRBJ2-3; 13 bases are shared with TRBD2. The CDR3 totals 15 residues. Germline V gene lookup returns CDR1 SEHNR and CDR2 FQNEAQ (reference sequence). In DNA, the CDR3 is TGTGCGGTCCACCCCGGGACTAGCGGGGCAGATACGCAGTATTTT. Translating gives CAVHPGTSGADTQYF.

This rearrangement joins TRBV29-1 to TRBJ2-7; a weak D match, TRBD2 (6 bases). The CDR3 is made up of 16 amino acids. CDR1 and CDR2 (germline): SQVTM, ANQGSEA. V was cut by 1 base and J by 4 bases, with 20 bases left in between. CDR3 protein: CSVEGVRTGARYEQYF. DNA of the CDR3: TGCAGCGTTGAAGGGGTCAGAACGGGAGCGCGATACGAGCAGTACTTC.

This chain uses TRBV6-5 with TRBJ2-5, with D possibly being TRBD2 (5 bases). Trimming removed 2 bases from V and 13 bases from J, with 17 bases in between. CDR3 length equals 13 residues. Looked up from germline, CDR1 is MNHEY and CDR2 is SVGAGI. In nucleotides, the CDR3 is TGTGCCAGCAGTTACGAGTGGGATCGGGATCTGTACTTC. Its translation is CASSYEWDRDLYF.

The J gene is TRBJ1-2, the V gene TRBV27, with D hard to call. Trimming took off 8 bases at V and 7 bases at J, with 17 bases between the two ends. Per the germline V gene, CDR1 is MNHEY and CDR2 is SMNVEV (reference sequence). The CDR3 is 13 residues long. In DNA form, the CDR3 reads TGTGCCAGCTGGACGGGGAGTGGTGGTGGCTACACCTTC. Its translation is CASWTGSGGGYTF.